The T cell receptor (beta chain) under discussion was sequenced for a study of blood T cells in healthy people across ages (dated by TCRdb to between 2015 and 2016). In terms of the full investigation: In model experiments, template switching captured about one uniquely barcoded TCR beta cDNA molecule for every two T cells. Using deep sequencing normalized with unique cDNA molecular identifiers, the study measured how TCR beta repertoire diversity changes with age. Donors were grouped into four age groups: young (average approximately 15 years), middle-aged (39), aged (approximately 67) and long-lived (less than 85). To avoid experimental bias, donors of different ages were distributed randomly across sequencing lanes. For two donors (one aged 18 to 30 and one aged 80 or older), the study analyzed two additional independent replicas of 1 million unique cDNA reads from the same blood draw.

Donors were 39 systemically healthy Caucasian individuals from Russia aged 6 to 90 years. About 10 milliliters of peripheral blood were collected from each donor into EDTA-treated Vacutainer tubes. Ficoll-Paque density-gradient centrifugation was used to isolate PBMCs, with at least 6.5 million obtained per sample. Total RNA was extracted from PBMCs with Trizol reagent, with at least 5.5 micrograms obtained per sample. The percentages of naive CD45RAhigh/CD27high T cells were determined by flow cytometry on a PBMC aliquot from every donor. Library generation was performed with 5' RACE. The listed sequencing device is Illumina HiSeq 2500. A second PCR of about 6 to 11 cycles was performed with a sample-barcoded 5' primer and a J-beta primer mix. A template-switch 5' adaptor carrying 12 random nucleotides introduced a unique molecular identifier onto each TCR beta cDNA molecule. Each sample yielded at least 2.5 million CDR3-containing paired-end reads. First-strand cDNA synthesis was performed from all RNA using the Mint cDNA synthesis kit, with priming by a TRBC-specific oligonucleotide. All cDNA was treated with uracil-DNA glycosylase and then went through a first 18-cycle PCR with the universal primers M1SS and BC2_uni_R. The source study handled its data this way. For normalization, 1 million high-quality reads were randomly selected from each sample, with every read carrying a distinct molecular identifier. Instead of being binned into consensus sequences, reads with shared molecular identifiers were discarded. MiTCR, set to a Q25 quality threshold and the strictest error-elimination algorithm, was used for CDR3 identification, clonotype clustering and error correction. Lower-bound total TCR beta diversity was estimated with a nonparametric unseen species model using Euler transformation. The public reads were reanalyzed by TCRdb: fastp trimming at Q25, MiXCR alignment, in-frame beta chains only. Every distinct CDR3 protein forms one entry, paired with its most common genes and DNA. The V and J calls here are based on TCRdb, not the publication. The sample table records more than 1.4 million distinct CDR3 sequences; 42% of these occur just once. The ten largest clones capture less than 8% of the sample.

Inclusive of the bounding cysteine and phenylalanine, the CDR3 is 15 residues long. The CDR3 DNA has 45 bases and is translated from base 1. V and J lose 0 bases and 4 bases, and a span of 12 bases separates them. Looking up the germline V gene yields CDR1 KGHSY and CDR2 FQNENV. With respect to this clonotype: Its cognate antigen has yet to be identified. Base qualities are missing; no much larger clone stands one base away.

Findings and caveats that apply to the study as a whole: Conclusive comparison of naive and antigen-experienced compartments was prevented by the profiling of bulk unsorted PBMCs. As age increased, observed TCR beta diversity per million T cells dropped in a roughly linear way, and a significant reduction was already evident by age roughly 40. Estimates of total diversity based on one million sequenced T cells were regarded as lower bounds and as underestimates. Donor CMV infection status was unknown, potentially confounding age-related changes in expanded clonotypes. The percentage of naive T cells measured by flow cytometry correlated strongly with observed TCR beta diversity. Compared with the aged group, the long-lived group had more naive CD4+ T cells, fewer expanded clones and increased TCR diversity, a pattern suggesting age selection.

The V and J genes are TRBV16 and TRBJ1-2; the D gene assignment is ambiguous. This TCR was recovered from a young woman in good health. The sequencing sample was made of blood. The encoded CDR3 is CASSQSGLSLYGYTF. The sequence in DNA is TGTGCCAGCAGCCAATCCGGTCTCAGCCTCTATGGCTACACCTTC.